This entry lists 5 T cell receptor beta chains sequenced from one sample in a study of blood T cell repertoires in COVID-19. Assay: immunoSEQ multiplex PCR; the TCRdb copy retains only in-frame clones and omits some. The sample holds around 69,000 clones, about four fifths seen once. The sample was peripheral blood. These receptors were obtained from a woman in her 70s with acute or convalescent COVID-19.

The rearrangement links TRBV10-3 to TRBJ2-7, with 10 bases aligning to TRBD2. Germline V gene sequence: CDR1 ENHRY, CDR2 SYGVKD. Losses at the gene ends were 9 bases for V and 0 bases for J; bases not matched to a gene: 5. CDR3 length: 14 residues. The CDR3 is CAISGTSDSYEQYF. In nucleotides, the CDR3 is TGTGCCATATCCGGGACTAGCGACTCCTACGAGCAGTACTTC.

The chain employs TRBV7-9 and TRBJ1-2; D possibly corresponds to TRBD1 (5 bases). Germline V gene sequence: CDR1 SEHNR, CDR2 FQNEAQ (reference sequence). The CDR3 loop spans 15 amino acids. V lost 1 base to trimming and J lost 4 bases, with 13 bases between them. CDR3 in amino acids: CASSLDARGGYGYTF. The CDR3 coding sequence is TGTGCCAGCAGCTTAGACGCAAGGGGCGGCTATGGCTACACCTTC.

The sample holds one count of this clone. The chain employs TRBV9 and TRBJ1-1; 7 nucleotides line up with TRBD1. The length of the CDR3 is 15 residues. Germline CDR1 and CDR2: SGDLS and YYNGEE. V lost 0 bases, J lost 2 bases, and 4 bases stayed unmatched. CDR3 sequence (DNA): TGTGCCAGCAGCGTAGTAGGGACAGCTAACACTGAAGCTTTCTTT. It translates to CASSVVGTANTEAFF.

The chain links TRBV6-6 to TRBJ2-7; D might be TRBD2 (5 bases). Trimming stripped 2 bases from V and 5 bases from J, with 16 bases between. The germline gives CDR1 MNHNY, CDR2 SVGAGI (reference sequence). CDR3 size: 15 residues. CDR3 sequence: CASSYESRGRDEQYF. CDR3 sequence (DNA): TGTGCCAGCAGTTACGAATCCCGGGGAAGGGACGAGCAGTACTTC.

V is TRBV3-1 (or the pseudogene TRBV3-2) and J is TRBJ1-1; D possibly corresponds to TRBD1 (5 bases). The CDR3 totals 12 residues. Trimming removed 6 bases at V and 1 base at J, with 6 bases between. From germline, CDR1 is LGHDT and CDR2 YNNKEL (reference sequence). In DNA form, the CDR3 reads TGTGCCAGCAGGACAGCGAACACTGAAGCTTTCTTT. Protein: CASRTANTEAFF.